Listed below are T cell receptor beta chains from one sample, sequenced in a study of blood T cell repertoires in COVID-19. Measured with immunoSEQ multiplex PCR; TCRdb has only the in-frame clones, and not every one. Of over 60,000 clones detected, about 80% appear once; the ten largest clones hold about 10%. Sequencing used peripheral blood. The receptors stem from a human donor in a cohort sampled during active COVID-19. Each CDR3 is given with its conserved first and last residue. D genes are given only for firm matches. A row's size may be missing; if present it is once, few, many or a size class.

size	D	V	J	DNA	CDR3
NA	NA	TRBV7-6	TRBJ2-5	TGTGCCAGCAGCCGGCAGGTTTTAGGGACCCAGTACTTC	CASSRQVLGTQYF
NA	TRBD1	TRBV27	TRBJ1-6	TGTGCCAGCAGTTTGGACAGGGTTAATTCACCCCTCCACTTT	CASSLDRVNSPLHF
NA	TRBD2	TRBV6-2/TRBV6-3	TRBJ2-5	TGTGCCAGCAGTTACGGGTTGTGGGGGGGCCAAGAGACCCAGTACTTC	CASSYGLWGGQETQYF
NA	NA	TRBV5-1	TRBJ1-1	TGCGCCAGCAGCTTGGGGGACATGAACACTGAAGCTTTCTTT	CASSLGDMNTEAFF
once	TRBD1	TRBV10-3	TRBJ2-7	TGTGCCATCAGACCGGGACAGGGAGGCTACGAGCAGTACTTC	CAIRPGQGGYEQYF
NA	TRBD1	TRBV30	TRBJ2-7	TGTGCCTGGAGCGACCCCGGGACAGGGGGAATCGAGCAGTACTTC	CAWSDPGTGGIEQYF
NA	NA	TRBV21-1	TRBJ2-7	TGTGCCAGCAGGGACTATACAGGGGGTCCTTTCTACGAGCAGTACTTC	CASRDYTGGPFYEQYF
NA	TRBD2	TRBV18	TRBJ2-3	TGTGCCAGCTCACCGTCGGGGGGGGGCACAGATACGCAGTATTTT	CASSPSGGGTDTQYF
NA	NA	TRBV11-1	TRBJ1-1	TGTGCCAGCAGACGGACACTTAACACTGAAGCTTTCTTT	CASRRTLNTEAFF
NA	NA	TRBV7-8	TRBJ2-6	TGTGCCAGCAGCATCGGACACTCTGGGGGGGCCAACGTCCTGACTTTC	CASSIGHSGGANVLTF